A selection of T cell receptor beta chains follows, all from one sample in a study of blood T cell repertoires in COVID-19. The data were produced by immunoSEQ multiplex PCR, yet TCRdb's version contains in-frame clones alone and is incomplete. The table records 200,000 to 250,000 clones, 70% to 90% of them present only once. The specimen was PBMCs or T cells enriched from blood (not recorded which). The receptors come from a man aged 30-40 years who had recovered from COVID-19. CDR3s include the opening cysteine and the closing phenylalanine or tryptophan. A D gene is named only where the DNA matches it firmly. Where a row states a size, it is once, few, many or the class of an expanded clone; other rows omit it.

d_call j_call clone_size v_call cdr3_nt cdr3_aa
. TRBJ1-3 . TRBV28 TGTGCCAGCAGTGCGGTAAGTCAGGGGCCCCCTGGAAACACCATATATTTT CASSAVSQGPPGNTIYF
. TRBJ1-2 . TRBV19 TGTGCCAGTAGTATGCCAGGGGAGTTGAATGGCTACACCTTC CASSMPGELNGYTF
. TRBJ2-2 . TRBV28 TGTGCCAGCACGGTGAAGCCTGACGGGGAGCTGTTTTTT CASTVKPDGELFF
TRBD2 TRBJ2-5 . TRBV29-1 TGCAGCGTGACTAGCGGGGGACAAGAGACCCAGTACTTC CSVTSGGQETQYF
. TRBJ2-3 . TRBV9 TGTGCCAGCAGCCCCCTTGGAACGGGGAACCTAGATACGCAGTATTTT CASSPLGTGNLDTQYF
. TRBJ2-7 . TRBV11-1 TGTGCCAGCAGCCCCGGTCGCCGGGACACCTACGAGCAGTACTTC CASSPGRRDTYEQYF
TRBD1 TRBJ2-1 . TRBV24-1 TGTGCCACCAGTGATGCCGGGACAGGAGCGCATGAGCAGTTCTTC CATSDAGTGAHEQFF
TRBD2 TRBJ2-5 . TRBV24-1 TGTGCCACCAGCTTCGGGACTAGCGGGAGAAAAGAGACCCAGTACTTC CATSFGTSGRKETQYF
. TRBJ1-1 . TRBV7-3 TGTGCCAGCAGCTTAGGGGGGGCCCCTGAAGCTTTCTTT CASSLGGAPEAFF
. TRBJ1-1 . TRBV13 TGTGCCAGCAGCCAAGCGATTAGCGCTTTCTTT CASSQAISAFF
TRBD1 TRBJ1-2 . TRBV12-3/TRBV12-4 TGTGCCAGCACTAGGGACAGGGGGGGCTACACCTTC CASTRDRGGYTF
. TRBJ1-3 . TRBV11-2 TGTGCCAGCAGATCACTCTCTGAGGGAAACACCATATATTTT CASRSLSEGNTIYF
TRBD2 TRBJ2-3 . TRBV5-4 TGTGCCAGCAGCTTGAGACTAGCGGGACCCTTAGATACGCAGTATTTT CASSLRLAGPLDTQYF
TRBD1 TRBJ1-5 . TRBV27 TGTGCCAGCAGTAGGACAGGGCAGACAGGTCAGCCCCAGCATTTT CASSRTGQTGQPQHF
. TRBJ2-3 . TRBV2 TGTGCCAGCAGTGTGGGCCTCACAGATACGCAGTATTTT CASSVGLTDTQYF
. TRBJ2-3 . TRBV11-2 TGTGCCAGCCGGCTGATGGGGAGAACAGATACGCAGTATTTT CASRLMGRTDTQYF
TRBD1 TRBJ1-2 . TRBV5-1 TGCGCCAGCAGCTTGGGTGTGAGGACAGGGGATTATGGCTACACCTTC CASSLGVRTGDYGYTF
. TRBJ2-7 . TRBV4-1 TGCGCCAGCAGCCAAGGACACACCAACTCCTACGAGCAGTACTTC CASSQGHTNSYEQYF
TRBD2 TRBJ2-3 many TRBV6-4 TGTGCCAGCAGTGACTCTAGCGGGGGGGCGGATACGCAGTATTTT CASSDSSGGADTQYF
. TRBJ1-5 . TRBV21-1 TGTGCCAGCAGCCTGGACAGGGCCAATCAGCCCCAGCATTTT CASSLDRANQPQHF